The T cell receptor beta chain described here comes from a study of blood T cell repertoires in COVID-19 (TCRdb year 2020). A note on the overall study: Samples covering the acute and convalescent phases of COVID-19 were provided by collaborators in the United States, Italy and Spain. The prospective study material was composed of cDNA or gDNA derived from T cells, B-cell-depleted T cells, or PBMCs. The dataset comprised deeply sampled blood TCRbeta repertoires from subjects exposed to, actively infected with, or recovered from COVID-19. A freely available public database, intended as a resource for researchers studying the immune response to SARS-CoV-2, is where the repertoires were released. The samples were drawn from two sources: the first 160 participants of the ongoing ImmuneRACE study, and some 1,300 subjects contributed by 6 global collaborators. Sample metadata almost always included a de-identified subject ID, COVID-19 status, age in years and sex. HLA class I and class II types, where available, came from metadata supplied by the sample provider rather than from assay-based typing.

CDR1 and CDR2 are drawn from the germline V gene: SGHTA, FQGTGA. From cysteine to phenylalanine, the CDR3 is 13 amino acids long. The entry retains the CDR3 DNA only, 39 bases that are in frame from base 1. V loses 5 bases of germline sequence and J loses 2 bases, and the interval between the two ends is 9 bases. What the study reported, not specific to this receptor: The amount of clinical and demographic metadata varied by source and participant and was provided uncurated.

With respect to this clone: What this receptor recognizes is not known. The record has no base qualities; no much larger clone is one base away.

The immunoSEQ Assay, a bias-controlled multiplex PCR, was used to amplify TCRbeta CDR3 regions from genomic DNA. The authors processed their data as follows. Within the assay, amplification of reference gene primers was used to estimate how many nucleated cells each sample contained. To quantify the absolute abundance of each unique TCRbeta CDR3 rearrangement, sequence reads were collapsed and filtered. For each sample, productive Simpson clonality was calculated by taking the square root of Simpson's diversity index across productive rearrangements. TCRdb took this table from immuneACCESS and kept in-frame rearrangements with V and J called. Such tables lack part of the clones; where checked against another copy, unresolved V genes explain under half of the gap, and the rest is unexplained. V and J calls and clone size are as listed in that table; D and trimming were resolved from the DNA. This sample gives approximately 110,000 clones in total; approximately 85% of them show up just once. The ten largest clones represent about 5.5% of the sample.

In Seattle, one collaborating source enrolled patients while the infection was active and tracked those patients longitudinally over the course of disease. Collaborating institutions collected whole blood in K2EDTA tubes following their own protocols. For TCRbeta analysis, collaborators shipped samples in one of three forms: frozen whole blood, isolated PBMCs, or DNA extracted from either of those sample types. The TCR originated in a woman aged 55-69 years with COVID-19, enrolled during active disease. The V gene is TRBV7-3 and the J gene is TRBJ2-5, with TRBD1 tentatively as D gene (5 bases match). Sequencing input: peripheral blood. The DNA sequence is TGTGCCAGCAGCCCGACAGTGCAAGAGACCCAGTACTTC. The translation is CASSPTVQETQYF.